The rows below give T cell receptor beta chains drawn from one sample of a study of blood T cell repertoires in COVID-19. Data came from immunoSEQ multiplex PCR; TCRdb stores just in-frame clones and leaves some out. Of under 150,000 clones listed, over 70% are singletons. What was sequenced was peripheral blood. These TCRs come from a middle-aged man with acute or convalescent COVID-19. Each CDR3 is given with its conserved first and last residue.

cdr3_aa v_call
CAISGTQVAYEQYF TRBV10-3
CASREDSYNSPLHF TRBV27
CASSRVADSGNTIYF TRBV6-5
CASTLGRANYGYTF TRBV6-5
CASSPGVWRYEQYF TRBV28
CASRRGRETQYF TRBV12-3/TRBV12-4
CSGRIGSKNIQYF TRBV29-1
CASSSLDRERGTEAFF TRBV5-1
CASSFYSGGREETQYF TRBV28
CAISEQDRRDQPQHF TRBV10-3
CASSKEERIAGETGDTQYF TRBV21-1
CASSPTGPTEAFF TRBV3-1/TRBV3-2
CASSVATSGLYNEQFF TRBV9
CASSSSGTGLNYGYTF TRBV5-1
CASSITSGAYGYTF TRBV19
CASSRRGELFF TRBV19
CASRTGTGNSYGYTF TRBV2
CASSVGGDTGELFF TRBV9
CAWSVGGASRGEQFF TRBV30
CASSFSGTAGNTIYF TRBV7-8
CASSLQWGRGTGELFF TRBV27
CASSYRVGLQAFF TRBV6-5
CASSLAPDTQYF TRBV13
CASSLFYRGRHQPQHF TRBV28
CASSGSTGQANYGYTF TRBV9
CASSRRSQGAQGEAFF TRBV3-1/TRBV3-2
CASSLGGGYGYTF TRBV5-6
CASSIPRGSEQYF TRBV5-4
CASSQERGDTQYF TRBV4-1
CASSFRGTRTEAFF TRBV5-8
CASSLAVRGRGNYGYTF TRBV5-1
CASRPGQGAGQPQHF TRBV2
CASSEWGLAGPCEQYF TRBV6-4
CSASPAVTGTEAFF TRBV20-1
CAWSGANYGYTF TRBV30
CASSKVAVSQPQHF TRBV21-1
CASSLLAGKDTQYF TRBV28
CASNSPGGIKTQYF TRBV6-5
CASSLDGGYLNTIYF TRBV7-2
CASSLGQGARDEAFF TRBV6-5
CASSRRPMSTDTQYF TRBV3-1/TRBV3-2
CASRRGQAETQYF TRBV5-4
CASSEARGDTQYF TRBV2
CASVILAGGKEQFF TRBV2
CASSPRGRDNQPQHF TRBV18
CASRGQGKGKLFF TRBV6-5
CASSIQGAGGNTEAFF TRBV19